The sequence of this TCR beta chain was determined in a study of cytomegalovirus exposure and HLA in healthy donors. General study points: By HLA locus, TCR association rates varied in a later analysis, with DRB1 showing the most and HLA-C the fewest. The authors listed 150 to 200 TCR beta chains as cytomegalovirus-associated. Per a later analysis, approximately 16,000 TCR beta sequences showed association with HLA alleles at 0.05 false discovery rate.

This clone was counted a few times. The target antigen is unknown. While unrecorded immune exposures were likely, the donors were nominally healthy when sampled. The PCR contained 60 Vbeta and 13 Jbeta primers. Using immunoSEQ multiplex PCR, the repertoire was profiled, and TCRdb retains in-frame clones only, with some absent. The top ten hold about 3.9% of the sample, which has some 150,000 clones, roughly four fifths seen once. The receptor was derived from a man aged 40-50 years in good health and CMV-seropositive. Material: PBMCs.

The CDR3 DNA sequence: TGTGCCTGGAGTGTAGGGCAGGGTAACTATGGCTACACCTTC. This gives the protein CAWSVGQGNYGYTF. The gene calls are TRBV30 and TRBJ1-2, with D possibly being TRBD1 (5 bases). CDR3 length: 14 residues. V was shortened by 0 bases and J by 1 base, with 9 bases between the two germline ends. CDR1 GTSNPN and CDR2 SVGIG come from the germline V gene (reference sequence).